This TCR beta chain was recovered during a study of T cells in Graves' hyperthyroidism and ophthalmopathy. This clonotype was seen repeatedly, ten times or more. Amplified TCR beta CDR3 regions came from RNA transcripts. A first-round RT-PCR of the TCR CDR3 used the HTBI primer set. Each CDR3 protein gets one entry after TCRdb re-called the multiplex PCR reads with MiXCR. The table shows 300,000 to 450,000 distinct CDR3 sequences, with about 25% occurring only once. Looked up from germline, CDR1 is ENHRY and CDR2 is SYGVKD. The V and J ends lost 1 base and 5 bases, in that order; junction bases with no gene match: 9. The CDR3 is 17 residues long. Hyperthyroidism was newly diagnosed in patients aged 18 to 65 (duration under 2 months). Diagnosis relied on clinical symptoms, serum thyroxine and TRAb, thyroid ultrasound and orbital computed tomography.

Sample: blood. This chain links TRBV10-3 with TRBJ2-3; the match to TRBD2 covers 10 bases. This receptor was taken from a man in his forties or fifties with Graves' hyperthyroidism. In DNA form, the CDR3 reads TGTGCCATCAGTGAGTGGCCTAGCGGGAGTGGTGGAGATACGCAGTATTTT. Protein: CAISEWPSGSGGDTQYF.